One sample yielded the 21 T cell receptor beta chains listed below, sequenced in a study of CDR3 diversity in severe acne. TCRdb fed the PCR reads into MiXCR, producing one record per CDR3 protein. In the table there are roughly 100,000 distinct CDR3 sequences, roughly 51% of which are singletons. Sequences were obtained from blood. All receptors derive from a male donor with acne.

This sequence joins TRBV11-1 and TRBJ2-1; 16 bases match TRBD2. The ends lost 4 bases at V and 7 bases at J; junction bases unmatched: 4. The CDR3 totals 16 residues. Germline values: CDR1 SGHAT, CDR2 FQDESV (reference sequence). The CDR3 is CASSSGTSGRVNEQFF. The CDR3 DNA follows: TGTGCCAGCAGCTCCGGGACTAGCGGGAGGGTAAATGAGCAGTTCTTC.

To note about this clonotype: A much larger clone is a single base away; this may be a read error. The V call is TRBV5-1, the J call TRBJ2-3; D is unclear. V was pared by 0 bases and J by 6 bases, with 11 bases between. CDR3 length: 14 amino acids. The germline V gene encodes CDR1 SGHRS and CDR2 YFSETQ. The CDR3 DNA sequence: TGCGCCAGCAGCTTGGAACAGATAACGGATACGCAGTATTTT. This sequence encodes CASSLEQITDTQYF.

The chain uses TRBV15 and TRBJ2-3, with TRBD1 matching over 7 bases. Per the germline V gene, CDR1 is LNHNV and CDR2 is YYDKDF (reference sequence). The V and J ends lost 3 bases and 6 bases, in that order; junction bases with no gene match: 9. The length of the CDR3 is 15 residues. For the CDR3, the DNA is TGTGCCACCAGCAGGAGGAGACAGGGTACCGATACGCAGTATTTT. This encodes CATSRRRQGTDTQYF.

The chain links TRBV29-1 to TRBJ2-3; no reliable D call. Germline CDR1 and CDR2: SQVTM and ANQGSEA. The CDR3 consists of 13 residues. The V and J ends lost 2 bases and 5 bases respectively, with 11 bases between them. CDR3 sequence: CSVEPGSEDTQYF. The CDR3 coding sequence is TGCAGCGTTGAACCGGGTTCCGAAGATACGCAGTATTTT.

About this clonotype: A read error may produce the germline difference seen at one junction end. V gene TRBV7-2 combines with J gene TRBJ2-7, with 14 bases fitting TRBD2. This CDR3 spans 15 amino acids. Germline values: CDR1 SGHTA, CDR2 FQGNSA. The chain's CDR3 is CASSLGTSGRGEQYF. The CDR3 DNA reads TGCGCCAGCAGCCTCGGGACTAGCGGGAGAGGCGAGCAGTACTTC.

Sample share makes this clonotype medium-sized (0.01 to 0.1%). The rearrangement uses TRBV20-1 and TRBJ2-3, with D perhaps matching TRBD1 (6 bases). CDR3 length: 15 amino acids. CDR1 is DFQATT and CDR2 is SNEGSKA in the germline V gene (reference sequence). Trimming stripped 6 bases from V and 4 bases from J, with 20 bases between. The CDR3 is CSAPNHRVGADTQYF. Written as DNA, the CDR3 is TGCAGTGCCCCGAACCACAGGGTCGGAGCAGATACGCAGTATTTT.

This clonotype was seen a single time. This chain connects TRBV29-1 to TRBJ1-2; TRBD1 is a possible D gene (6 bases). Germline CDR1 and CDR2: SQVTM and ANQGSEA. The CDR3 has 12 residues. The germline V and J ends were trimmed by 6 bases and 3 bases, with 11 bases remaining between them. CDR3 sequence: CSVPGDDYGYTF. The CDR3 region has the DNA TGCAGCGTGCCAGGGGACGACTATGGCTACACCTTC.

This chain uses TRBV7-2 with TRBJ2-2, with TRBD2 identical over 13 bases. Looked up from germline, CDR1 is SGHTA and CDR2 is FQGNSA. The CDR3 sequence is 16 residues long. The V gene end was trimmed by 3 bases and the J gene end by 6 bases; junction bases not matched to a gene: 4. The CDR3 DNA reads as TGTGCCAGCAGCTTGTGGACTAGCGGGAGTGCCGGGGAGCTGTTTTTT. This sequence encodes CASSLWTSGSAGELFF.

This chain's CDR3 is CSVSGTGGLHEQFF. The CDR3, as DNA: TGCAGCGTTAGCGGGACAGGGGGCCTTCATGAGCAGTTCTTC. The rearrangement joins TRBV29-1 to TRBJ2-1; TRBD1 agrees at 12 bases. The J segment lost 8 bases and the V segment lost 5 bases, leaving 7 bases of the junction unmatched. Looked up from germline, CDR1 is SQVTM and CDR2 is ANQGSEA. The CDR3 extends over 14 amino acids.

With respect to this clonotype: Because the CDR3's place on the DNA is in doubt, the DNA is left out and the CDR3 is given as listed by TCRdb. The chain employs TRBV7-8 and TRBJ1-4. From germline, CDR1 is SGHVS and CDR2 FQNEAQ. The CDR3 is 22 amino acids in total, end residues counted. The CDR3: CASSLGRASYEQYFGPVEKLFF.

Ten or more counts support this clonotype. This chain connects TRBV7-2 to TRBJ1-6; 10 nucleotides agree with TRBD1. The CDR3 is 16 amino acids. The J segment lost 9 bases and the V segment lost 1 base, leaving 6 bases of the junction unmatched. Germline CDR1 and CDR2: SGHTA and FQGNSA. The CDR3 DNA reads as TGTGCCAGCAGCTTAGAGAGACAGGGGGCGTCTTCACCCCTCCACTTT. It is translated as CASSLERQGASSPLHF.

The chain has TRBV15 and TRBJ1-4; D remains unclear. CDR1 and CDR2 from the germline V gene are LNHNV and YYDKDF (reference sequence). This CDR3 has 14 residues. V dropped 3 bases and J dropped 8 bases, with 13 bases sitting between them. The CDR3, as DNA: TGTGCCACCAGCAGTCTAACGGTAGGGGAAAAACTGTTTTTT. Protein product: CATSSLTVGEKLFF.

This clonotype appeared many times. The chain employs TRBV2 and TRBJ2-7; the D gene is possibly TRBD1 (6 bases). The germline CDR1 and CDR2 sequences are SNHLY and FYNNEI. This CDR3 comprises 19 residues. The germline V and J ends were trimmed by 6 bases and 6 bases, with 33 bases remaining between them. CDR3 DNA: TGTGCCAGCAGGGGGGCTTTACAATTGGCGGGCCCAATATTTACCGAGCAGTACTTC. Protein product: CASRGALQLAGPIFTEQYF.

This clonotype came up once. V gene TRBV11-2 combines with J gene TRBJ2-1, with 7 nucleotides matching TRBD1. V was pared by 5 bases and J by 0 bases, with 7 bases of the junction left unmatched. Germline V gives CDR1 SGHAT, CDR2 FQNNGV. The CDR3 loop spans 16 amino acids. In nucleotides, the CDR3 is TGTGCCAGCAGCCCCCTCAGGGGGAACTCCTACAATGAGCAGTTCTTC. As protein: CASSPLRGNSYNEQFF.

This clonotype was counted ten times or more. The CDR3 loop reads CASSSEGRTEAFF. In DNA form, the CDR3 reads TGTGCCAGCAGTTCCGAGGGCCGGACTGAAGCTTTCTTT. This rearrangement joins TRBV12-3 or TRBV12-4 to TRBJ1-1, with D unclear. This CDR3 is built from 13 residues. Trimming stripped 4 bases from V and 5 bases from J, with 11 bases between.

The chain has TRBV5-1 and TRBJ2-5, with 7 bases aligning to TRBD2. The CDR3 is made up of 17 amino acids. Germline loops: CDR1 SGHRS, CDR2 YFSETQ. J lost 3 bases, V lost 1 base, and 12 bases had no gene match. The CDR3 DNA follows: TGCGCCAGCAGCTTGAGACCGGACTCCCGGGGGGAAGAGACCCAGTACTTC. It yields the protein CASSLRPDSRGEETQYF.

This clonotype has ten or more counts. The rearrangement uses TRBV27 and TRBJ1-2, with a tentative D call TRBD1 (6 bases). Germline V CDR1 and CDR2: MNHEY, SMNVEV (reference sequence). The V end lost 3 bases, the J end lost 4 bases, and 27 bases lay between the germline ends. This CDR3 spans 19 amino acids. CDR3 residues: CASSFYHLIYREMSYGYTF. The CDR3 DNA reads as TGTGCCAGCAGTTTCTACCACCTAATTTACAGGGAAATGAGCTATGGCTACACCTTC.

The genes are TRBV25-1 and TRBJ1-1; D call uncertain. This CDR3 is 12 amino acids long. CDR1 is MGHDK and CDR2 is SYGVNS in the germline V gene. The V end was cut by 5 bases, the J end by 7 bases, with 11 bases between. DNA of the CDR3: TGTGCCAGCAGTAGAGGATCGGGTGAAGCTTTCTTT. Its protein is CASSRGSGEAFF.

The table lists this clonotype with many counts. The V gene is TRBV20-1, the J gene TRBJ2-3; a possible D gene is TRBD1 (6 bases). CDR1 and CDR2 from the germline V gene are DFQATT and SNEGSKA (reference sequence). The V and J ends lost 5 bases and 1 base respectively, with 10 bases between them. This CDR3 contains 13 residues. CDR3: CSAPRTGTDTQYF. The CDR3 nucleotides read TGCAGTGCTCCGAGGACAGGCACAGATACGCAGTATTTT.

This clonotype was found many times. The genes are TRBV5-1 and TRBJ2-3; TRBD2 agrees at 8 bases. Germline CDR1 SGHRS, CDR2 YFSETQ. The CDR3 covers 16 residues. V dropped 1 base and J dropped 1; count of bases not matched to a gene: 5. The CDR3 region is CASSLRGGYGTDTQYF. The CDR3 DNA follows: TGCGCCAGCAGCTTGCGGGGGGGATATGGCACAGATACGCAGTATTTT.

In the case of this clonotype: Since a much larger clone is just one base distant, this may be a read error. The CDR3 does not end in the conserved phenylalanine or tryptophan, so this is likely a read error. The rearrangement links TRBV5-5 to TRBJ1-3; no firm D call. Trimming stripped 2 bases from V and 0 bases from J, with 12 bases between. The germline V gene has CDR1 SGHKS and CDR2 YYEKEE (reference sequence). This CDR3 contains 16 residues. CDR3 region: CASSFEPTASGNTIYL. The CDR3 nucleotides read TGTGCCAGCAGCTTCGAACCGACGGCCTCTGGAAACACCATATATCTT.